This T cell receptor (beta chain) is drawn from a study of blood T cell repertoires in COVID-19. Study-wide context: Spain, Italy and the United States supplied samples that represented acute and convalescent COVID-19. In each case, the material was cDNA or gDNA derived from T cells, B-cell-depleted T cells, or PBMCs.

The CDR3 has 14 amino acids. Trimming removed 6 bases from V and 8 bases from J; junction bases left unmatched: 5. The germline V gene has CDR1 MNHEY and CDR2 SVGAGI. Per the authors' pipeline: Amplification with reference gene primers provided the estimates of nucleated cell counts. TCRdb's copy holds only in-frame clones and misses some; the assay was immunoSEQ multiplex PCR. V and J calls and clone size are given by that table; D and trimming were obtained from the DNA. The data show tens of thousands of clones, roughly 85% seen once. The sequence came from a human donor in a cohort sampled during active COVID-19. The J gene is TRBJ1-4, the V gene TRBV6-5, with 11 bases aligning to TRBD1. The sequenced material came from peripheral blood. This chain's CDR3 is CASSGQGAIEKLFF. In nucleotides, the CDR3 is TGTGCCAGCAGCGGACAGGGGGCGATAGAAAAACTGTTTTTT.